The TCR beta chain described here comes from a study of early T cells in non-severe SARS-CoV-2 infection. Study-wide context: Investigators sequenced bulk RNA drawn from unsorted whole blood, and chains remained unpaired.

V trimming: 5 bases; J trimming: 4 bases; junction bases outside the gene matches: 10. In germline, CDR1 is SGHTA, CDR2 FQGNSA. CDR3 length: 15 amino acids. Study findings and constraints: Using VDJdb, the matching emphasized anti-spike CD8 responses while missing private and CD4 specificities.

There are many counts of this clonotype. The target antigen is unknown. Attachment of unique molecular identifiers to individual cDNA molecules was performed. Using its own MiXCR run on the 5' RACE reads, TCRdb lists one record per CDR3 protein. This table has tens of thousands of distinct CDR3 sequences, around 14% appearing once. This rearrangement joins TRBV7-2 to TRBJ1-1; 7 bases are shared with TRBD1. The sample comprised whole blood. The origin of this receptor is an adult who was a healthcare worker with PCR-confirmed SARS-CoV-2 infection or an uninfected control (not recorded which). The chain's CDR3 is CASSNQGQTGTEAFF. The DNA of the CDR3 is TGTGCCAGCAGCAACCAGGGACAGACAGGCACTGAAGCTTTCTTT. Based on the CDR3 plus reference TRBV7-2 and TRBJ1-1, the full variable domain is GAGVSQSPSNKVTEKGKDVELRCDPISGHTALYWYRQSLGQGLEFLIYFQGNSAPDKSGLPSDRFSAERTGGSVSTLTIQRTQQEDSAVYLCASSNQGQTGTEAFFGQGTRLTVV.